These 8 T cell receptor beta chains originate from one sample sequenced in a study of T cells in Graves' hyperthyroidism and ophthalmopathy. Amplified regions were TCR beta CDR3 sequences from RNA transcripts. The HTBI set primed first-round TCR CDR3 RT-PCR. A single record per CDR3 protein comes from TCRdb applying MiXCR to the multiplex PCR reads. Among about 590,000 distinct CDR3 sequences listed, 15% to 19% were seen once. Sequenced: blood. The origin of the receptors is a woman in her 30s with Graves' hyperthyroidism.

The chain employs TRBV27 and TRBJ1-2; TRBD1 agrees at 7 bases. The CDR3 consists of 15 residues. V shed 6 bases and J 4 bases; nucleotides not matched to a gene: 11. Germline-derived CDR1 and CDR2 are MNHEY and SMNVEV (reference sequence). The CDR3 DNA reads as TGTGCCAGCAGCGAAAGACAGGGCTCCAGCTATGGCTACACCTTC. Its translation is CASSERQGSSYGYTF.

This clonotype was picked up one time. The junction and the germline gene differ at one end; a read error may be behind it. The CDR3 DNA reads TGTGCCTGGAGTGTCGACAGATACACAGGTACGCAGTATTTT. Translating gives CAWSVDRYTGTQYF. This chain joins TRBV30 and TRBJ2-3; possibly TRBD1 for D (5 bases). CDR1 and CDR2 from the germline V gene are GTSNPN and SVGIG (reference sequence). This CDR3 region has 14 residues.

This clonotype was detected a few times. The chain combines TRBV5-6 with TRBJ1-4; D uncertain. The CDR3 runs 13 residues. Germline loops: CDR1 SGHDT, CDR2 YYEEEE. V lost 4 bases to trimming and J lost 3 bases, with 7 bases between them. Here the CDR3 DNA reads TGTGCCAGCAGCCTCAACCCTAATGAAAAACTGTTTTTT. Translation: CASSLNPNEKLFF. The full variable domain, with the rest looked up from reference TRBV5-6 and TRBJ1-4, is DAGVTQSPTHLIKTRGQQVTLRCSPKSGHDTVSWYQQALGQGPQFIFQYYEEEERQRGNFPDRFSGHQFPNYSSELNVNALLLGDSALYLCASSLNPNEKLFFGSGTQLSVL.

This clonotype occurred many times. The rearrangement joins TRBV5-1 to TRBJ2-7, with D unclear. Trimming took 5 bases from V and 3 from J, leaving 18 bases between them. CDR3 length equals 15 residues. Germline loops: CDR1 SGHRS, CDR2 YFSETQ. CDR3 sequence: CASRPGSSELYEQYF. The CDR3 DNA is TGCGCCAGCAGACCCGGGTCGAGCGAGCTCTACGAGCAGTACTTC.

The CDR3 region has the DNA TGTGCCAGCAGCCGAGGGGGGGAAGGTAGCAATCAGCCCCAGCATTTT. Protein: CASSRGGEGSNQPQHF. The chain carries TRBV6-1 and TRBJ1-5, with D maybe TRBD1 (6 bases). Per germline, CDR1 MNHNS and CDR2 SASEGT. V was clipped by 6 bases and J by 0 bases, with 15 bases between them. The CDR3 is made up of 16 amino acids.

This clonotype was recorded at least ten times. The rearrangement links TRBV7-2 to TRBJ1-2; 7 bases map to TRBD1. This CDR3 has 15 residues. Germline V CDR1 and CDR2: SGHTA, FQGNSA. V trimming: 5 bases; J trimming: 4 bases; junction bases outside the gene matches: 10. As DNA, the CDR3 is TGTGCCAGCAGCCCATGGAGACAGGGAGGCTATGGCTACACCTTC. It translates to CASSPWRQGGYGYTF.

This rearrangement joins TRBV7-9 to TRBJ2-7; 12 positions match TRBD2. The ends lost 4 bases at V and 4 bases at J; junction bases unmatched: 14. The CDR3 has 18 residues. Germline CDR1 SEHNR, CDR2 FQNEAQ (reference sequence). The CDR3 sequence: CASSSSLAGGLTGYEQYF. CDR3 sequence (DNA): TGTGCCAGCAGCTCGTCCCTAGCGGGAGGGCTTACCGGGTACGAGCAGTACTTC.

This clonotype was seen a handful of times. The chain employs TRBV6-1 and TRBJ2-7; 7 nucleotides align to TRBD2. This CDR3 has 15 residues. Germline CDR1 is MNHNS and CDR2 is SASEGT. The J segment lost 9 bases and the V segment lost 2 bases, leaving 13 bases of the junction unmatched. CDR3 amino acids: CASSEFGGSVPGQYF. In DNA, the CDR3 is TGTGCCAGCAGTGAATTCGGGGGGTCGGTACCCGGGCAGTACTTC.